The 13 T cell receptor beta chains below were found in one sample sequenced in a study of cytomegalovirus exposure and HLA in healthy donors. 60 Vbeta and 13 Jbeta primers were used in PCR. Produced via immunoSEQ multiplex PCR; TCRdb's table is partial and in-frame only. The data show approximately 130,000 clones, 78% seen once. Specimen: PBMCs. Receptors originate from a woman aged 40-49 years in good health and CMV-seronegative.

V is TRBV30 and J is TRBJ2-7; D may be TRBD1 (5 bases). The CDR3 is 14 residues long. V was cut by 0 bases and J by 6 bases, with 15 bases left in between. Germline V CDR1 and CDR2: GTSNPN, SVGIG (reference sequence). CDR3 amino acids: CAWSVSGWTVEQYF. CDR3 DNA: TGTGCCTGGAGTGTTTCAGGGTGGACCGTCGAGCAGTACTTC.

V and J are TRBV6-5 and TRBJ1-5; no firm D call. Trimming stripped 3 bases from V and 1 base from J, with 7 bases between. CDR1 and CDR2 from the germline V gene are MNHEY and SVGAGI. This CDR3 is built from 14 residues. In DNA form, the CDR3 reads TGTGCCAGCAGTTATGGAGGGAGCAATCAGCCCCAGCATTTT. Its translation is CASSYGGSNQPQHF.

Concerning this clone: Other nucleotide sequences from this sample produce the same CDR3. V is TRBV30 and J is TRBJ2-3; 12 bases fit TRBD2. The CDR3 contains 14 residues. Germline CDR1 reads GTSNPN; CDR2 reads SVGIG (reference sequence). Trimming removed 4 bases from V and 3 bases from J; junction bases left unmatched: 2. Here the CDR3 reads CAWNLAGGTDTQYF. CDR3 nucleotides: TGTGCCTGGAACCTAGCGGGGGGGACAGATACGCAGTATTTT.

A word on this clone: Different DNA sequences within this sample yield the same CDR3. The chain couples TRBV7-9 to TRBJ1-1; no reliable D call. CDR1 SEHNR and CDR2 FQNEAQ come from the germline V gene (reference sequence). The CDR3 has 13 amino acids. V lost 3 bases and J lost 3, with 8 bases in between. CDR3 nucleotide sequence: TGTGCCAGCAGCTTCTCCGGGGACACTGAAGCTTTCTTT. Translation: CASSFSGDTEAFF. Using reference TRBV7-9 and TRBJ1-1 for the parts outside the CDR3, the full variable domain is DTGVSQNPRHKITKRGQNVTFRCDPISEHNRLYWYRQTLGQGPEFLTYFQNEAQLEKSRLLSDRFSAERPKGSFSTLEIQRTEQGDSAMYLCASSFSGDTEAFFGQGTRLTVV.

The gene calls are TRBV9 and TRBJ2-7, with 8 bases fitting TRBD2. Germline V gives CDR1 SGDLS, CDR2 YYNGEE. This CDR3 is built from 15 residues. The V and J ends lost 1 base and 3 bases, in that order; junction bases with no gene match: 6. The CDR3 reads CASSVSALAVYEQYF. The CDR3 region has the DNA TGTGCCAGCAGCGTATCGGCACTAGCGGTCTACGAGCAGTACTTC.

The chain carries TRBV25-1 and TRBJ2-1; 8 nucleotides line up with TRBD1. The CDR3 length is 16 residues. V shed 6 bases and J 5 bases; nucleotides not matched to a gene: 12. CDR1 and CDR2 (germline): MGHDK, SYGVNS. CDR3 protein: CASSPEGQGRHNEQFF. CDR3 DNA: TGTGCCAGCAGCCCGGAAGGACAGGGTCGACACAATGAGCAGTTCTTC.

A word on this clone: One junction end disagrees with the germline gene, perhaps due to a read error. The chain is built from TRBV11-1 and TRBJ2-4, with 9 bases identical to TRBD2. Looked up from germline, CDR1 is SGHAT and CDR2 is FQDESV (reference sequence). The CDR3 runs to 18 residues. The CDR3 DNA sequence: TGTGCCAGCAGCTCGCACCCCAGGGAGGGACTAGCCAAAAACAGTCAGTACTTC. Translated: CASSSHPREGLAKNSQYF.

This clone was seen only a few times. The chain uses TRBV7-9 and TRBJ2-7; 7 bases line up with TRBD1. The ends lost 3 bases at V and 5 bases at J; junction bases unmatched: 1. The germline V gene encodes CDR1 SEHNR and CDR2 FQNEAQ (reference sequence). The CDR3 consists of 12 residues. The CDR3 is CASSFTGDEQYF. In nucleotides, the CDR3 is TGTGCCAGCAGCTTCACAGGGGACGAGCAGTACTTC.

As to this clone: The sample carries other DNA sequences with the same CDR3. V and J are TRBV6-1 and TRBJ1-2, with 7 nucleotides matching TRBD1. CDR3 length: 13 amino acids. CDR1 and CDR2 (germline): MNHNS, SASEGT. V dropped 6 bases and J dropped 1; count of bases not matched to a gene: 2. DNA for the CDR3: TGTGCCAGCAGCGGGACAGATAACTATGGCTACACCTTC. It specifies CASSGTDNYGYTF.

This chain links TRBV11-2 with TRBJ2-3, with D perhaps TRBD1 (5 bases). The germline V and J ends were trimmed by 0 bases and 8 bases, with 15 bases remaining between them. CDR3 length equals 15 residues. Germline V CDR1 and CDR2: SGHAT, FQNNGV. Written as DNA, the CDR3 is TGTGCCAGCAGCTTAGATGGTGGGGCGAAGGGTACGCAGTATTTT. Translation: CASSLDGGAKGTQYF.

This clone was counted once. V gene TRBV19 combines with J gene TRBJ1-5; 7 nucleotides align to TRBD1. The CDR3 is 12 amino acids. Germline V gene data show CDR1 as LNHDA and CDR2 as SQIVND (reference sequence). The V gene end was trimmed by 9 bases and the J gene end by 7 bases; junction bases not matched to a gene: 6. The CDR3 coding sequence is TGTGCCAGCCAGACAGGGTGGCAGCCCCAGCATTTT. Amino acids: CASQTGWQPQHF.

This chain connects TRBV27 to TRBJ2-6, with D unclear. This CDR3 comprises 14 residues. CDR1 MNHEY and CDR2 SMNVEV come from the germline V gene (reference sequence). V shed 6 bases and J shed 4 bases, with 10 bases lying between them. CDR3 protein: CASRELSGANVLTF. In DNA, the CDR3 is TGTGCCAGCAGGGAGTTGAGCGGGGCCAACGTCCTGACTTTC.

A few counts support this clone. V usage is TRBV9 and J usage is TRBJ2-1; the match to TRBD2 covers 11 bases. V shed 1 base, J shed 0 bases, and the junction held 6 bases outside the gene matches. The germline V gene has CDR1 SGDLS and CDR2 YYNGEE. CDR3 length: 18 residues. DNA of the CDR3: TGTGCCAGCAGCGTACGCGGACTAGCGGGCGGCTCCTACAATGAGCAGTTCTTC. This codes for CASSVRGLAGGSYNEQFF.